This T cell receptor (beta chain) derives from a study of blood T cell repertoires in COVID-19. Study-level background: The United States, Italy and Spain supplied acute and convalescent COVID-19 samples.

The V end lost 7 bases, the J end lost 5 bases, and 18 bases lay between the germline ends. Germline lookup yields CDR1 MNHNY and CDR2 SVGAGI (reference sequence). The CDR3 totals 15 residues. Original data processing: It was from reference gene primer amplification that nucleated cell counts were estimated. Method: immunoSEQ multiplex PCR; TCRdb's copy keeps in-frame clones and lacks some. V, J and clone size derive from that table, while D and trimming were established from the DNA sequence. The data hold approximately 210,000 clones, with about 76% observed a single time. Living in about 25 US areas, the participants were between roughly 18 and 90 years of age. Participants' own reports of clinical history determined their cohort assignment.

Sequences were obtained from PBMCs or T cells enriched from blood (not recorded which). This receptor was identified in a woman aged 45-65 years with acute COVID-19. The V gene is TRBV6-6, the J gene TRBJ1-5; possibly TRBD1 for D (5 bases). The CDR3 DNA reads TGTGCCAGCACCGATAGGGGCTCGGGGGATCAGCCCCAGCATTTT. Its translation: CASTDRGSGDQPQHF.